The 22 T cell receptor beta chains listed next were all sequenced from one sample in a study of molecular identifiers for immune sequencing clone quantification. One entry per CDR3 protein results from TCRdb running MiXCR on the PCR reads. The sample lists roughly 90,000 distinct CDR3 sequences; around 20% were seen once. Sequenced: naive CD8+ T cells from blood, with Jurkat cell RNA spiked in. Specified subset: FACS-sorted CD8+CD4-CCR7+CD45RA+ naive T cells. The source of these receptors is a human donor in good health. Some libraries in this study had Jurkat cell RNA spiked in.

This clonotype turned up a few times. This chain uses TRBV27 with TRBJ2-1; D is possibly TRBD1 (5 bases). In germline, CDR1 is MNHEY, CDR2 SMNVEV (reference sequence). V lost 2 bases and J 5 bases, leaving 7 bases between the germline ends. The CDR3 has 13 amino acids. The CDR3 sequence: CASSLGQNNEQFF. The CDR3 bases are TGTGCCAGCAGTTTAGGACAAAACAATGAGCAGTTCTTC.

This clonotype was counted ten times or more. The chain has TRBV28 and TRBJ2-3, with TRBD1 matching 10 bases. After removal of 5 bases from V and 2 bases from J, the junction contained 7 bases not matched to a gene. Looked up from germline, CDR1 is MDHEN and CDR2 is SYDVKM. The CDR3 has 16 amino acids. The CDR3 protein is CASSDTGTGDTDTQYF. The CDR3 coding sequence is TGTGCCAGCAGTGATACCGGGACAGGGGACACAGATACGCAGTATTTT. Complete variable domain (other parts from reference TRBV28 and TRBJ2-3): DVKVTQSSRYLVKRTGEKVFLECVQDMDHENMFWYRQDPGLGLRLIYFSYDVKMKEKGDIPEGYSVSREKKERFSLILESASTNQTSMYLCASSDTGTGDTDTQYFGPGTRLTVL.

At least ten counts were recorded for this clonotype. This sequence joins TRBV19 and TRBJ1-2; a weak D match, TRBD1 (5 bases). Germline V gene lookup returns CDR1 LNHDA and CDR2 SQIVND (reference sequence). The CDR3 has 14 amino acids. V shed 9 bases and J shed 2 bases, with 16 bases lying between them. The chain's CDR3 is CASWGTEANYGYTF. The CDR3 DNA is TGTGCCAGCTGGGGGACGGAAGCGAACTATGGCTACACCTTC.

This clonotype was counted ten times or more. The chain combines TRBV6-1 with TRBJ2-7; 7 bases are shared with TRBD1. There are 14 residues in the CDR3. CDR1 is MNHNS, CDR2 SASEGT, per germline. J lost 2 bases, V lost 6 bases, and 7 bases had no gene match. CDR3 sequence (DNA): TGTGCCAGCAGCTCGTACAGGGGCCCCTACGAGCAGTACTTC. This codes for CASSSYRGPYEQYF.

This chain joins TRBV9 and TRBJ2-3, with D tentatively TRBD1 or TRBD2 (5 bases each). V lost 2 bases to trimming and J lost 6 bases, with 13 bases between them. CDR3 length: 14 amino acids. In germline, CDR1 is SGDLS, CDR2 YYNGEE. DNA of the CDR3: TGTGCCAGCAGCGTTCGGACTGGGGCCGATACGCAGTATTTT. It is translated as CASSVRTGADTQYF.

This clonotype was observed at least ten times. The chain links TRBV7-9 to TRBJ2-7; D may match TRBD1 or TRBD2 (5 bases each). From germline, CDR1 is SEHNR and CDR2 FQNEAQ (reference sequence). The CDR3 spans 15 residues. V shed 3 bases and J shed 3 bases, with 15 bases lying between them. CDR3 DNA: TGTGCCAGCAGCTTTCCACCGGGGCCTTTCTACGAGCAGTACTTC. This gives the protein CASSFPPGPFYEQYF. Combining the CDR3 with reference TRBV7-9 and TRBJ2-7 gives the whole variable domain DTGVSQNPRHKITKRGQNVTFRCDPISEHNRLYWYRQTLGQGPEFLTYFQNEAQLEKSRLLSDRFSAERPKGSFSTLEIQRTEQGDSAMYLCASSFPPGPFYEQYFGPGTRLTVT.

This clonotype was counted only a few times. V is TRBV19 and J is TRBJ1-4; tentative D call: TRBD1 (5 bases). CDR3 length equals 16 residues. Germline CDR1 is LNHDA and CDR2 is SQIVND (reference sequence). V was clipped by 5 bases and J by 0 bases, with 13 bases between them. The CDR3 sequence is CASSPWGGATNEKLFF. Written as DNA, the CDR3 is TGTGCCAGTAGTCCCTGGGGGGGGGCAACTAATGAAAAACTGTTTTTT.

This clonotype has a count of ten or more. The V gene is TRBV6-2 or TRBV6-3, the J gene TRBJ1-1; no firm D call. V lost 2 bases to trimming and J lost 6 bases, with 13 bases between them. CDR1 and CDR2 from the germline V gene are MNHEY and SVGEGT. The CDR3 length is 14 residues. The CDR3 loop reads CASSYDGGDSEAFF. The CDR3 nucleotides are TGTGCCAGCAGTTACGACGGCGGAGACTCTGAAGCTTTCTTT.

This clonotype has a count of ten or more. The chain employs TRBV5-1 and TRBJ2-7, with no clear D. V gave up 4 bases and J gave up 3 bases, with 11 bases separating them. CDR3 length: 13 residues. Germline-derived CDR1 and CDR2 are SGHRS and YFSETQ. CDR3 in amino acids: CASSIRTNYEQYF. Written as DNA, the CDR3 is TGCGCCAGCAGCATCCGGACCAACTACGAGCAGTACTTC.

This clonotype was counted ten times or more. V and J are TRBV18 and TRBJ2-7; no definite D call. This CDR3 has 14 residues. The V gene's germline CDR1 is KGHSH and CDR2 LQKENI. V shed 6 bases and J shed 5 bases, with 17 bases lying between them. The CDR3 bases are TGTGCCAGCTCGCCGGGTCCACGCGCCAACGAGCAGTACTTC. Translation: CASSPGPRANEQYF.

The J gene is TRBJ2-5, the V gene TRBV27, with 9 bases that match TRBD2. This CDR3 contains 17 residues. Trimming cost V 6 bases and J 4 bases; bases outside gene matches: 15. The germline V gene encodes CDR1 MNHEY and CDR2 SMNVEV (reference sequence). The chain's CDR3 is CASSPILASGVGETQYF. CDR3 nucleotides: TGTGCCAGCAGCCCAATCCTGGCTAGCGGGGTGGGAGAGACCCAGTACTTC.

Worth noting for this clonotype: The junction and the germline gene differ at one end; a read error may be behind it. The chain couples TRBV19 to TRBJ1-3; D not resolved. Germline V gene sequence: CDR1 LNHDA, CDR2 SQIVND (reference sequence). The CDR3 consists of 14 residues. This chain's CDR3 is CVSIDGFSGNTIYF. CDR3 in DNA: TGTGTCAGTATCGATGGTTTTTCTGGAAACACCATATATTTT.

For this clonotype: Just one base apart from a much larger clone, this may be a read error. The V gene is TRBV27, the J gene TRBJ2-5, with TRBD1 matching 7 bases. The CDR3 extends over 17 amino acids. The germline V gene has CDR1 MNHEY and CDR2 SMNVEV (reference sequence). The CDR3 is CAGSLSRGPYYRETQYF. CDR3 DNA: TGTGCCGGCAGTTTATCTAGGGGGCCGTATTACCGAGAGACCCAGTACTTC.

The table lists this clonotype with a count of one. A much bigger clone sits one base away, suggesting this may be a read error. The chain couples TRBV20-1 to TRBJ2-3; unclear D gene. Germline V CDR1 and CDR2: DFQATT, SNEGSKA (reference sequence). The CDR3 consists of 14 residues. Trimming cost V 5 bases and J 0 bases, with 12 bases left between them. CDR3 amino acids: CSALDKASTDTQYF. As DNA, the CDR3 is TGCAGTGCTCTAGACAAGGCGAGCACAGATACGCAGTATTTT.

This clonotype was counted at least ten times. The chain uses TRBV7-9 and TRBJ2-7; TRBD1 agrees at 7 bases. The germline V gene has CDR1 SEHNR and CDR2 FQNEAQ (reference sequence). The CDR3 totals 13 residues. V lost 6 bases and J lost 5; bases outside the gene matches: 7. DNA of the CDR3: TGTGCCAGCAGAAAAGGGGGCATCGACGAGCAGTACTTC. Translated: CASRKGGIDEQYF. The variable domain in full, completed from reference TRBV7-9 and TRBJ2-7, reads DTGVSQNPRHKITKRGQNVTFRCDPISEHNRLYWYRQTLGQGPEFLTYFQNEAQLEKSRLLSDRFSAERPKGSFSTLEIQRTEQGDSAMYLCASRKGGIDEQYFGPGTRLTVT.

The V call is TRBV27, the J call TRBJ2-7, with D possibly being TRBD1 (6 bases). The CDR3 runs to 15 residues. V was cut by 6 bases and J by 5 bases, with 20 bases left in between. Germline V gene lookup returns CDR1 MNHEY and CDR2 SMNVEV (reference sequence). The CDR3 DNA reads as TGTGCCAGCAGCCTGTACCCAAGACAGGTCCACGAGCAGTACTTC. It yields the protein CASSLYPRQVHEQYF.

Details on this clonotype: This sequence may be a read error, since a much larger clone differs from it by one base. CDR3 DNA sequence: TGTGCCGCTATGGACAGGACCGTCTATGGCTACACCTTC. It translates to CAAMDRTVYGYTF. This chain uses TRBV28 with TRBJ1-2; 7 nucleotides line up with TRBD1. Germline V CDR1 and CDR2: MDHEN, SYDVKM. V lost 11 bases and J lost 4; bases outside the gene matches: 10. The CDR3 spans 13 residues.

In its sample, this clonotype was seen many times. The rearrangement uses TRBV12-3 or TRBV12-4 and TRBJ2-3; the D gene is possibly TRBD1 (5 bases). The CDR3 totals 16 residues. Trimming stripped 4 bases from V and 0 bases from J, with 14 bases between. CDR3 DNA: TGTGCCAGCAGTTCCCTTCGACAGATTAGCACAGATACGCAGTATTTT. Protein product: CASSSLRQISTDTQYF.

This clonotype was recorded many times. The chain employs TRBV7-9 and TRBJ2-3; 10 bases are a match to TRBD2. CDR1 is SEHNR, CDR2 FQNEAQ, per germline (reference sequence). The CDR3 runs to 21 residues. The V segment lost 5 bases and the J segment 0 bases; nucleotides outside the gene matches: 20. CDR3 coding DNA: TGTGCCAGCAGCCTCCCCGCCCAGGGGGCTACTAGCGGGACTAGCACAGATACGCAGTATTTT. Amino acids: CASSLPAQGATSGTSTDTQYF.

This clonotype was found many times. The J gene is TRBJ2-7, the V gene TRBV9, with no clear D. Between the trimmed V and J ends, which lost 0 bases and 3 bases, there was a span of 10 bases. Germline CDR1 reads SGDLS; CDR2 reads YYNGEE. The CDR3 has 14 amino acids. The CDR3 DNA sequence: TGTGCCAGCAGCGTAGGTTCAGAAGGCTACGAGCAGTACTTC. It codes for CASSVGSEGYEQYF.

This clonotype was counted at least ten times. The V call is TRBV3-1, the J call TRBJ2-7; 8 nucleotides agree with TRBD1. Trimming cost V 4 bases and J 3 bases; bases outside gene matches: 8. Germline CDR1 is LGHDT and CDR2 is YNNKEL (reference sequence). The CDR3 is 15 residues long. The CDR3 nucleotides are TGTGCCAGCAGCCCCGGGACAGGACTTGGCTACGAGCAGTACTTC. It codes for CASSPGTGLGYEQYF.

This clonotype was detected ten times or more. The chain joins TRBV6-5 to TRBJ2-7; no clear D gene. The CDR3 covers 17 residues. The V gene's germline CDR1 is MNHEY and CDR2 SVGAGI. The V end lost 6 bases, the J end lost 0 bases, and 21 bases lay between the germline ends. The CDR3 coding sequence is TGTGCCAGCAGCTATGCCTTGGGAACAGTAAGCTCCTACGAGCAGTACTTC. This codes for CASSYALGTVSSYEQYF.